Following are 32 T cell receptor beta chains from one sample sequenced in a study of T-cell memory formation after mild COVID-19. TCRdb fed the 5' RACE reads into MiXCR, producing one record per CDR3 protein. The data show a few hundred thousand distinct CDR3 sequences, about 16% seen once. Sequenced sample: PBMCs or a T cell subset sorted from them (not recorded which). The receptors come from a man aged 18 to 30 who had mild COVID-19 (a few samples of this study predate the infection). Cell type and time point are not known.

V and J are TRBV20-1 and TRBJ1-3; D is uncertain. The CDR3 is made up of 15 amino acids. Germline V gene data show CDR1 as DFQATT and CDR2 as SNEGSKA (reference sequence). Trimming removed 0 bases from V and 2 bases from J, with 11 bases in between. CDR3 DNA: TGCAGTGCTAGAGATCCCCAGGCGCCTGGAAACACCATATATTTT. It specifies CSARDPQAPGNTIYF.

This rearrangement joins TRBV7-9 to TRBJ2-1; TRBD2 is a possible D gene (6 bases). The CDR3 is 12 amino acids. Between the trimmed V and J ends, which lost 8 bases and 3 bases, there was a span of 8 bases. Germline V gene sequence: CDR1 SEHNR, CDR2 FQNEAQ (reference sequence). CDR3 coding DNA: TGTGCCAGCGGAGGGGTCTACAATGAGCAGTTCTTC. This encodes CASGGVYNEQFF.

The V and J genes are TRBV5-1 and TRBJ2-7; no clear D. Germline V gives CDR1 SGHRS, CDR2 YFSETQ. The CDR3 consists of 14 residues. The V gene lost 0 bases and the J gene lost 0 bases, with 7 bases spanning the gap. CDR3 sequence (DNA): TGCGCCAGCAGCTTGGAATGGGCCTCCTACGAGCAGTACTTC. Its translation: CASSLEWASYEQYF.

This clonotype has just a few counts. This sequence joins TRBV5-1 and TRBJ1-1; 7 bases agree with TRBD1. This CDR3 spans 14 amino acids. CDR1 SGHRS and CDR2 YFSETQ come from the germline V gene. V lost 0 bases and J lost 4; bases outside the gene matches: 3. The CDR3 loop reads CASSLAEGATEAFF. In nucleotides, the CDR3 is TGCGCCAGCAGCTTGGCCGAGGGGGCCACTGAAGCTTTCTTT.

This chain joins TRBV12-3 or TRBV12-4 and TRBJ2-5; the D gene could be TRBD1 or TRBD2 (6 bases each). This CDR3 has 19 amino acids. V lost 0 bases, J lost 2 bases, and 22 bases lay in between. CDR3 DNA: TGTGCCAGCAGTTTAGCGCAGTTCGGGGGCGCGAGACTACAAGAGACCCAGTACTTC. Its translation is CASSLAQFGGARLQETQYF.

CDR3 region: CASSYSLGGTEAFF. In nucleotides, the CDR3 is TGTGCCAGCAGTTACTCGCTGGGAGGGACTGAAGCTTTCTTT. The chain recombines TRBV6-6 with TRBJ1-1, with D unclear. Per germline, CDR1 MNHNY and CDR2 SVGAGI (reference sequence). CDR3 length: 14 residues. The V end was cut by 0 bases, the J end by 5 bases, with 10 bases between.

Only a few counts were recorded for this clonotype. The rearrangement joins TRBV2 to TRBJ1-5; weak D call: TRBD1 (5 bases). Germline V gene data show CDR1 as SNHLY and CDR2 as FYNNEI. V was trimmed by 6 bases and J by 8 bases, leaving 20 bases between them. The CDR3 has 15 amino acids. CDR3 nucleotides: TGTGCCAGCAGAGGTAAAGGCAGGGTCGTCGAGCCCCAGCATTTT. As protein: CASRGKGRVVEPQHF.

The genes are TRBV5-1 and TRBJ1-4; D remains ambiguous. The CDR3 runs 13 residues. V lost 0 bases and J 13 bases, leaving 13 bases between the germline ends. Germline CDR1 and CDR2: SGHRS and YFSETQ. CDR3 DNA: TGCGCCAGCAGCTTGGCAGGAAAAGAGGGACTGTTTTTT. Translation: CASSLAGKEGLFF.

The chain recombines TRBV7-2 with TRBJ1-1; D unresolved. V was cut by 1 base and J by 3 bases, with 6 bases left in between. The V gene's germline CDR1 is SGHTA and CDR2 FQGNSA. The CDR3 runs to 13 residues. CDR3 sequence (DNA): TGTGCCAGCAGCTTAGAGATTGACACTGAAGCTTTCTTT. It yields the protein CASSLEIDTEAFF. Together with reference TRBV7-2 and TRBJ1-1, the CDR3 gives the full variable domain: GAGVSQSPSNKVTEKGKDVELRCDPISGHTALYWYRQSLGQGLEFLIYFQGNSAPDKSGLPSDRFSAERTGGSVSTLTIQRTQQEDSAVYLCASSLEIDTEAFFGQGTRLTVV.

The rearrangement joins TRBV28 to TRBJ2-3; 10 nucleotides align to TRBD2. CDR3 length: 16 residues. Unmatched junction bases numbered 12, after V lost 5 bases and J lost 7 bases. Germline V lookup: CDR1 MDHEN, CDR2 SYDVKM. The CDR3 region has the DNA TGTGCCAGCAGTACCCCCGGGACTAGCGAGTCACATACGCAGTATTTT. Protein sequence: CASSTPGTSESHTQYF.

The J gene is TRBJ2-7, the V gene TRBV4-3; 7 nucleotides line up with TRBD2. CDR3 length: 13 residues. Germline-derived CDR1 and CDR2 are LGHNA and YSLEER. V trimming: 0 bases; J trimming: 4 bases; junction bases outside the gene matches: 0. The CDR3 here is CASSQEGGYEQYF. CDR3 DNA sequence: TGCGCCAGCAGCCAAGAGGGGGGGTACGAGCAGTACTTC.

This chain links TRBV20-1 with TRBJ2-2; D not resolved. The CDR3 has 12 residues. The V and J ends lost 4 bases and 0 bases respectively, with 3 bases between them. Looked up from germline, CDR1 is DFQATT and CDR2 is SNEGSKA (reference sequence). CDR3 residues: CSATANTGELFF. CDR3 DNA: TGCAGTGCTACCGCGAACACCGGGGAGCTGTTTTTT.

This clonotype was counted only a few times. The rearrangement uses TRBV6-6 and TRBJ2-1; 14 bases match TRBD2. This CDR3 contains 15 residues. The V segment lost 5 bases and the J segment 10 bases; nucleotides outside the gene matches: 7. CDR1 MNHNY and CDR2 SVGAGI come from the germline V gene (reference sequence). This chain's CDR3 is CASSKGLAGGPEQFF. The CDR3 DNA reads TGTGCCAGCAGTAAAGGACTAGCGGGGGGCCCAGAGCAGTTCTTC.

The chain links TRBV9 to TRBJ1-1; D possibly corresponds to TRBD1 (6 bases). The CDR3 is 14 residues long. V shed 0 bases and J shed 2 bases, with 8 bases lying between them. CDR1 SGDLS and CDR2 YYNGEE come from the germline V gene. The CDR3 bases are TGTGCCAGCAGCGTAGACAGGGATAACACTGAAGCTTTCTTT. It is translated as CASSVDRDNTEAFF. The entire variable domain, with the rest obtained from reference TRBV9 and TRBJ1-1, is as follows: DSGVTQTPKHLITATGQRVTLRCSPRSGDLSVYWYQQSLDQGLQFLIQYYNGEERAKGNILERFSAQQFPDLHSELNLSSLELGDSALYFCASSVDRDNTEAFFGQGTRLTVV.

This sequence joins TRBV2 and TRBJ2-7; no clear D. Germline CDR1 and CDR2: SNHLY and FYNNEI. This CDR3 spans 13 amino acids. V was shortened by 6 bases and J by 7 bases, with 16 bases between the two germline ends. CDR3 coding DNA: TGTGCCAGCAGCGAGATCGGGTTCCGAGAGCAGTACGTC. This sequence encodes CASSEIGFREQYV.

The table lists this clonotype with many counts. The junction differs from germline at one of its ends, possibly a read error. V is TRBV11-2 and J is TRBJ2-5; D might be TRBD1 (6 bases). CDR3 size: 16 residues. Per germline, CDR1 SGHAT and CDR2 FQNNGV. CDR3 amino acids: CASNLQGHPSLETQYF. CDR3 DNA sequence: TGTGCCAGCAACTTACAGGGACACCCAAGTCTAGAGACCCAGTACTTC.

This clonotype was seen a few times. V and J are TRBV15 and TRBJ2-3; no firm D call. The CDR3 has 14 residues. The V end lost 0 bases, the J end lost 1 base, and 5 bases lay between the germline ends. In germline, CDR1 is LNHNV, CDR2 YYDKDF (reference sequence). Here the CDR3 reads CATSRDKGTDTQYF. The CDR3 bases are TGTGCCACCAGCAGAGATAAGGGCACAGATACGCAGTATTTT.

V gene TRBV20-1 combines with J gene TRBJ2-2; D remains unclear. Germline CDR1 and CDR2: DFQATT and SNEGSKA (reference sequence). V lost 0 bases and J lost 1, with 12 bases in between. The CDR3 has 16 residues. The CDR3 loop is CSARDRRSGNTGELFF. CDR3 bases: TGCAGTGCTAGAGATCGCAGATCCGGGAACACCGGGGAGCTGTTTTTT.

This clonotype was detected only a few times. The J gene is TRBJ2-2, the V gene TRBV7-8; D gene unclear. CDR1 SGHVS and CDR2 FQNEAQ come from the germline V gene. V lost 5 bases and J lost 8, with 12 bases in between. This CDR3 contains 13 residues. In nucleotides, the CDR3 is TGTGCCAGCAGCATACCATTGCAAGGGGAGCTGTTTTTT. This encodes CASSIPLQGELFF.

The chain couples TRBV12-5 to TRBJ2-5; D possibly corresponds to TRBD2 (5 bases). Germline loops: CDR1 LGHNT, CDR2 FRNRAP. Trimming removed 7 bases at V and 2 bases at J, with 20 bases between. The length of the CDR3 is 16 residues. CDR3 in DNA: TGTGCTAGTGCCGATCAGTTTGACACGGGGCAAGAGACCCAGTACTTC. This sequence encodes CASADQFDTGQETQYF. The variable domain in full, completed from reference TRBV12-5 and TRBJ2-5, reads DARVTQTPRHKVTEMGQEVTMRCQPILGHNTVFWYRQTMMQGLELLAYFRNRAPLDDSGMPKDRFSAEMPDATLATLKIQPSEPRDSAVYFCASADQFDTGQETQYFGPGTRLLVL.

The V gene is TRBV18, the J gene TRBJ2-1, with a weak D call TRBD2 (5 bases). V shed 2 bases and J shed 0 bases, with 14 bases lying between them. Germline CDR1 and CDR2: KGHSH and LQKENI. This CDR3 contains 17 residues. CDR3 in amino acids: CASSPEGAAPSYNEQFF. Here the CDR3 DNA reads TGTGCCAGCTCACCAGAGGGAGCGGCGCCCTCCTACAATGAGCAGTTCTTC.

This clonotype was seen a few times. V is TRBV12-3 or TRBV12-4 and J is TRBJ1-1; TRBD1 is a possible D gene (6 bases). The V end lost 2 bases, the J end lost 2 bases, and 15 bases lay between the germline ends. This CDR3 is built from 16 residues. Written as DNA, the CDR3 is TGTGCCAGCAGTTTAAGGGGGGCTCCCTCTAACACTGAAGCTTTCTTT. This translates into CASSLRGAPSNTEAFF.

In its sample, this clonotype was seen many times. CDR3 sequence: CASSAGMGHLYGYTF. CDR3 DNA: TGCGCCAGCAGCGCCGGGATGGGGCACCTCTATGGCTACACCTTC. This rearrangement joins TRBV5-1 to TRBJ1-2, with D possibly TRBD1 on 5 matching bases. The CDR3 covers 15 residues. Germline CDR1 reads SGHRS; CDR2 reads YFSETQ. V lost 4 bases, J lost 4 bases, and 17 bases lay in between.

J is TRBJ2-2 and V is TRBV12-3 or TRBV12-4; 9 bases align to TRBD1. Trimming at V came to 11 bases and at J to 1 base, leaving 2 bases not matched to a gene. The CDR3 is made up of 13 amino acids. The CDR3 nucleotides read TGTGCCGGGGGACAGGGGAACACCGGGGAGCTGTTTTTT. Translated: CAGGQGNTGELFF.

There are a few counts of this clonotype. The chain has TRBV7-3 and TRBJ2-1, with 9 bases identical to TRBD1. The CDR3 covers 16 residues. Looked up from germline, CDR1 is SGHTA and CDR2 is FQGTGA. V lost 2 bases and J lost 5; bases outside the gene matches: 7. CDR3 amino acids: CASSLGTGIGNNEQFF. CDR3 DNA sequence: TGTGCCAGCAGCTTAGGGACAGGGATCGGCAACAATGAGCAGTTCTTC.

This clonotype was observed a few times. The V call is TRBV20-1, the J call TRBJ2-1; 7 bases are shared with TRBD1. The trim removed 6 bases at V and 5 bases at J, leaving 4 bases unmatched. CDR1 is DFQATT, CDR2 SNEGSKA, per germline (reference sequence). The CDR3 runs to 12 residues. CDR3 amino acids: CSAMGQNNEQFF. CDR3 DNA: TGCAGTGCCATGGGACAGAACAATGAGCAGTTCTTC.

This clonotype was counted at least ten times. The CDR3 nucleotides read TGTGCCAGCAGTCTATGGGACAACTCCTACGAGCAGTACTTC. Amino acids: CASSLWDNSYEQYF. This sequence joins TRBV12-3 or TRBV12-4 and TRBJ2-7, with D maybe TRBD1 (6 bases). CDR3 size: 14 residues. V was shortened by 5 bases and J by 0 bases, with 11 bases between the two germline ends.

The genes are TRBV5-1 and TRBJ2-7, with D perhaps TRBD2 (5 bases). The germline V and J ends were trimmed by 0 bases and 0 bases, with 13 bases remaining between them. The CDR3 consists of 16 residues. Germline CDR1 SGHRS, CDR2 YFSETQ. CDR3 loop: CASSLGGLLASYEQYF. As DNA, the CDR3 is TGCGCCAGCAGCTTGGGAGGGCTCCTTGCCTCCTACGAGCAGTACTTC.

This rearrangement joins TRBV6-2 or TRBV6-3 to TRBJ1-2; D not resolved. The CDR3 runs to 13 residues. V was trimmed by 2 bases and J by 4 bases, leaving 8 bases between them. Germline CDR1 reads MNHEY; CDR2 reads SVGEGT. CDR3: CASSYATGYGYTF. DNA for the CDR3: TGTGCCAGCAGTTACGCGACGGGCTATGGCTACACCTTC.

This chain connects TRBV12-3 or TRBV12-4 to TRBJ2-6; D uncertain. V was clipped by 6 bases and J by 3 bases, with 9 bases between them. This CDR3 spans 14 amino acids. DNA of the CDR3: TGTGCCAGCAGCCCAATGGGTGGGGCCAACGTCCTGACTTTC. As protein: CASSPMGGANVLTF.

V usage is TRBV5-4 and J usage is TRBJ1-2; D is perhaps TRBD1 (5 bases). CDR1 is SGHNT, CDR2 YYREEE, per germline (reference sequence). This CDR3 region has 14 residues. Trimming stripped 4 bases from V and 4 bases from J, with 14 bases between. The CDR3 sequence: CASSTTGTGYGYTF. DNA of the CDR3: TGTGCCAGCAGCACAACCGGGACTGGCTATGGCTACACCTTC.

The V and J genes are TRBV12-3 or TRBV12-4 and TRBJ1-1, with no clear D. This CDR3 is built from 14 residues. Deletions cut 2 bases from V and 1 base from J, with 8 bases between. Here the CDR3 reads CASSLNRRNTEAFF. CDR3 nucleotides: TGTGCCAGCAGTTTAAACCGCAGGAACACTGAAGCTTTCTTT.